A selection of T cell receptor beta chains follows, all from one sample in a study of blood T cell repertoires in COVID-19. The data were produced by immunoSEQ multiplex PCR, yet TCRdb's version contains in-frame clones alone and is incomplete. The sample contains fewer than 80,000 clones, about 84% of which appear only once. Material: peripheral blood. The origin of the receptors is a man in his fifties with COVID-19, enrolled during active disease. The CDR3 runs from the conserved cysteine through the conserved F or W. A D gene is named only where the DNA matches it firmly. A row's size may be missing; if present it is once, few, many or a size class.

clone_size j_call v_call d_call cdr3_nt cdr3_aa
NA TRBJ1-2 TRBV6-5 TRBD1 TGTGCCAGCAGTCTCGAAGGGACAGGGTCGAATGGCTACACCTTC CASSLEGTGSNGYTF
NA TRBJ2-1 TRBV7-3 TRBD2 TGTGCCAGCAGCCGAGGGGCTAGCGGGGGGGCTGAGCAGTTCTTC CASSRGASGGAEQFF
NA TRBJ1-5 TRBV2 TRBD1 TGTGCCAGCAGTGAACGACAGGGGGGTCAGCCCCAGCATTTT CASSERQGGQPQHF
NA TRBJ2-2 TRBV5-1 TRBD1 TGCGCCAGCAGCTTGGTGTCCGGACAGGGCTCCGGGGAGCTGTTTTTT CASSLVSGQGSGELFF
NA TRBJ1-1 TRBV5-4 NA TGTGCCAGCCCGGGCGGGGACACTGAAGCTTTCTTT CASPGGDTEAFF
few TRBJ1-5 TRBV20-1 NA TGCAGTGCTAGTCTCCCAGGGGTAGTGAGTCAGCCCCAGCATTTT CSASLPGVVSQPQHF
NA TRBJ2-3 TRBV9 TRBD2 TGTGCCAGCAGCGTAGGACTAGCGGGGGGGGGCACAGATACGCAGTATTTT CASSVGLAGGGTDTQYF
NA TRBJ2-2 TRBV23-1 TRBD1 TGCGCCAGCAGTCAATACGGGACAGGGAAGGGGGACACCGGGGAGCTGTTTTTT CASSQYGTGKGDTGELFF
NA TRBJ1-2 TRBV6-6 NA TGTGCCAGCAGTTACCCCCAGGGGGGCTACACCTTC CASSYPQGGYTF
NA TRBJ2-1 TRBV2 NA TGTGCCAGCAGTCGGGACTCGATAGTTAATGAGCAGTTCTTC CASSRDSIVNEQFF
NA TRBJ1-5 TRBV2 NA TGTGCCAGCAGTGAGATGACAGCGACCCAGCCCCAGCATTTT CASSEMTATQPQHF
NA TRBJ1-4 TRBV27 NA TGTGCCAGCAGATTTTTGACAGGAACTAATGAAAAACTGTTTTTT CASRFLTGTNEKLFF
NA TRBJ2-3 TRBV20-1 NA TGCAGTGCTAGTGAGACAATTGATACGCAGTATTTT CSASETIDTQYF
NA TRBJ1-3 TRBV5-1 TRBD1 TGCGCCAGCAGCTTTCTTGGACAGGGTGGAAACTCTGGAAACACCATATATTTT CASSFLGQGGNSGNTIYF
NA TRBJ2-7 TRBV5-6 NA TGTGCCAGCAGCTTGGGGACAGCCTTCTACGAGCAGTACTTC CASSLGTAFYEQYF
NA TRBJ2-5 TRBV27 NA TGTGCCAGCAGTTTTGTCGGGGAGACCCAGTACTTC CASSFVGETQYF
NA TRBJ2-1 TRBV18 TRBD1 TGTGCCAGCTCACCACTCACAGGGGATGAGCAGTTCTTC CASSPLTGDEQFF
NA TRBJ2-7 TRBV13 NA TGTGCCAGCAGCTTAGGGAGCGAGCAGTACTTC CASSLGSEQYF
NA TRBJ1-2 TRBV12-3/TRBV12-4 NA TGTGCCAGCAGTTTGGAGGCCGGAGGCTACACCTTC CASSLEAGGYTF
NA TRBJ2-3 TRBV6-4 TRBD2 TGTGCCAGCAGTGACTCTTCGGGGGGGGGCACAGATACGCAGTATTTT CASSDSSGGGTDTQYF
once TRBJ2-7 TRBV7-9 NA TGTGCCAGCAGCTTAGTCAGTGTCTCCTACGAGCAGTACTTC CASSLVSVSYEQYF
NA TRBJ2-3 TRBV19 NA TGTGCCAGTAGGGAGACAGCCCCTAGCACAGATACGCAGTATTTT CASRETAPSTDTQYF
NA TRBJ2-7 TRBV4-1 TRBD2 TGCGCCAGCAGCCAAATCTCAGCGGGGGCCGAGGGAGAGCAGTACTTC CASSQISAGAEGEQYF
few TRBJ1-5 TRBV2 TRBD1 TGTGCCAGCAGTTCGACAGGGAGCAATCAGCCCCAGCATTTT CASSSTGSNQPQHF
NA TRBJ1-4 TRBV9 NA TGTGCCAGCAGCGTCGAGGGACTGGCTAATGAAAAACTGTTTTTT CASSVEGLANEKLFF
NA TRBJ2-2 TRBV4-1 TRBD2 TGCGCCAGCAGCCAAGACTTCCTAGCGGGGGGTAACACCGGGGAGCTGTTTTTT CASSQDFLAGGNTGELFF
NA TRBJ1-1 TRBV6-5 NA TGTGCCAGCAGTTTAAGGACAGCGAACACTGAAGCTTTCTTT CASSLRTANTEAFF